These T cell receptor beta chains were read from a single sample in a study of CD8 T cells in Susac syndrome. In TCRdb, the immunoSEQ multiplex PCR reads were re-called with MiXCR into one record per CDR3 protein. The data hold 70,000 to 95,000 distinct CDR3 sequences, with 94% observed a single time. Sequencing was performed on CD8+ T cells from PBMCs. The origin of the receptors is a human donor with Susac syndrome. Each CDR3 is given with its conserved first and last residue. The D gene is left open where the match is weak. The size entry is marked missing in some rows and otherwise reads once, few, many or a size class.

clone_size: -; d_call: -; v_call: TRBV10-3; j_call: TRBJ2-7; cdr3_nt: TGTGCCATCAGTCCCGGGGGGCCCCGGGACGAGCAGTACTTC; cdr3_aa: CAISPGGPRDEQYF
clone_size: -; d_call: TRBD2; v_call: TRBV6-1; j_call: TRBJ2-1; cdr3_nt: TGTGCCAGCAGTGACCTTAGCGGGAGGGCGGGGGATGAGCAGTTCTTC; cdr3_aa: CASSDLSGRAGDEQFF
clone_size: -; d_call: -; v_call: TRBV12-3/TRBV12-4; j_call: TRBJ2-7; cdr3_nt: TGTGCCAGCAGTGGGAGTGGGGGGAACGAGCAGTACTTC; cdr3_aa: CASSGSGGNEQYF
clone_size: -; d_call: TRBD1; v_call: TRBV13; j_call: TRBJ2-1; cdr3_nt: TGTGCCAGCAGCCCGACAGGGTCAACCTACAATGAGCAGTTCTTC; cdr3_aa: CASSPTGSTYNEQFF
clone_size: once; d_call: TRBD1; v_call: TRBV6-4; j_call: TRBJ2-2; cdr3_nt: TGTGCCAGCCGACAGGGCACCGGGGAGCTGTTTTTT; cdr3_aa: CASRQGTGELFF
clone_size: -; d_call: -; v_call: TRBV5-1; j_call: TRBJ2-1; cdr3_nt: TGCGCCAGCAGCTTGTCTTACAGCACCTACAATGAGCAGTTCTTC; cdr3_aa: CASSLSYSTYNEQFF
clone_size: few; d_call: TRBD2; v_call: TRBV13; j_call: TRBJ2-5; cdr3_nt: TGTGCCAGCACCCAAGGCGGGGGGACGGGTGGAGAGACCCAGTACTTC; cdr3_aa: CASTQGGGTGGETQYF
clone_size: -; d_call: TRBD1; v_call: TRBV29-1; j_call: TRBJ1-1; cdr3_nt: TGCAGCGTTAACCCAGGGGGCGGGTACACTGAAGCTTTCTTT; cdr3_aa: CSVNPGGGYTEAFF
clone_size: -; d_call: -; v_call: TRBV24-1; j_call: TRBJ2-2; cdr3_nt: TGTGCCACCAGTCTATTGAACACCGGGGAGCTGTTTTTT; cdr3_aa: CATSLLNTGELFF
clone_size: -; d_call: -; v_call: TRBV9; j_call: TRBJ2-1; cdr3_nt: TGTGCCAGCAGCGCTGGGGGGAAGACCTACAATGAGCAGTTCTTC; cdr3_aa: CASSAGGKTYNEQFF
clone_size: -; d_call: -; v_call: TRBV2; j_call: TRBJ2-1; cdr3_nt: TGTGCCAGCAGTAAAGGGACCATCCGCGATGAGCAGTTCTTC; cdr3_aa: CASSKGTIRDEQFF
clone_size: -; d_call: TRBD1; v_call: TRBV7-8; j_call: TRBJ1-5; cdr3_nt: TGTGCCAGCAGCTTCGCCATTGACAGGGGCAATCAGCCCCAGCATTTT; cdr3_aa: CASSFAIDRGNQPQHF
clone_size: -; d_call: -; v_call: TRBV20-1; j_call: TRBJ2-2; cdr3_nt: TGCAGTGCTAGAGATCAGGAACGCTTGAACACCGGGGAGCTGTTTTTT; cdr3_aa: CSARDQERLNTGELFF
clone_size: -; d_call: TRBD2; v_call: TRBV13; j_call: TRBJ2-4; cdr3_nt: TGTGCCAGCAGCTTAGCCTCTAGCGGGGTAGCCAAAAACATTCAGTACTTC; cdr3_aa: CASSLASSGVAKNIQYF
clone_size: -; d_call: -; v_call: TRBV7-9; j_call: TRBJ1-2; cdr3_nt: TGTGCCAGCAGTTTACAGGGAGGCTATGGCTACACCTTC; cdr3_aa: CASSLQGGYGYTF
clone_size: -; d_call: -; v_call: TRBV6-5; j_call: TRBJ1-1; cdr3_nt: TGTGCCAGCAGATTTACAGGGACTTCAGCAGCTTTCTTT; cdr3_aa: CASRFTGTSAAFF
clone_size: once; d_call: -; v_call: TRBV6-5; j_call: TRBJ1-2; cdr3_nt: TGTGCCAGCAGTTACGACTTAGGACGCGATGGCTACACCTTC; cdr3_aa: CASSYDLGRDGYTF
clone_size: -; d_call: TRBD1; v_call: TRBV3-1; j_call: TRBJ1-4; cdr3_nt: TGTGCCAGCAGCCGGGACAGGGCTAATGAAAAACTGTTTTTT; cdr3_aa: CASSRDRANEKLFF
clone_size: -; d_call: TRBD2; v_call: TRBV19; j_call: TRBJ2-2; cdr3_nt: TGTGCCAGTAGTATGGGGCGGGAGATGAGCGGGGAGCTGTTTTTT; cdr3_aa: CASSMGREMSGELFF
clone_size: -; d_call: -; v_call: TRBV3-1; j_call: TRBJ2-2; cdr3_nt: TGTGCCAGCAGCCATGGGGAGGTCGGGGAGCTGTTTTTT; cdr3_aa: CASSHGEVGELFF
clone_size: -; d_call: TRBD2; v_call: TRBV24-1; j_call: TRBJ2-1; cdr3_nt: TGTGCCACCTCCGGGACTAGTGCCTACAATGAGCAGTTCTTC; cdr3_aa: CATSGTSAYNEQFF
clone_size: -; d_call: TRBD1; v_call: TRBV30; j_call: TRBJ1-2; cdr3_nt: TGTGCCTTCCGGGACAGGGTGTCCTATGGCTACACCTTC; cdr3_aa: CAFRDRVSYGYTF
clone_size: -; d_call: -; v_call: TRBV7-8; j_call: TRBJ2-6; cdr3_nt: TGTGCCAGCAGCCCCCTGACGCTTGGGGCCAACGTCCTGACTTTC; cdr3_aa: CASSPLTLGANVLTF
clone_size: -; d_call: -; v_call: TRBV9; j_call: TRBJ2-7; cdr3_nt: TGTGCCAGCAGCGTAGGAAGACACCCCTACGAGCAGTACTTC; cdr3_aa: CASSVGRHPYEQYF
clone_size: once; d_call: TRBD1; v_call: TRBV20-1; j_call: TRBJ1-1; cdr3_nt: TGCAGTGCGCCGGACAGGGGGAACACTGAAGCTTTCTTT; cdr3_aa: CSAPDRGNTEAFF
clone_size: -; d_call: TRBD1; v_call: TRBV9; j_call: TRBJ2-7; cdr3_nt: TGTGCCAGCAGCGTAGGGGCGGACAGGGCGAGGTTGCACGAGCAGTACTTC; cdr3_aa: CASSVGADRARLHEQYF
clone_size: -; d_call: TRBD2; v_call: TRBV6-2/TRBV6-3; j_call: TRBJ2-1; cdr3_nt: TGTGCCAGCAGAACACGGCTAGCGGGGGCCCCGACCACGTTCTTC; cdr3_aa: CASRTRLAGAPTTFF
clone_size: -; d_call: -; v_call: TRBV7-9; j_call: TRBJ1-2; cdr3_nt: TGTGCCAGCAGCCCTCCTCGGGGAGGGGGTTACGGCTACACCTTC; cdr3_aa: CASSPPRGGGYGYTF
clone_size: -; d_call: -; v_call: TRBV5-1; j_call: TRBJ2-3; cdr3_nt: TGCGCCAGCAGCTTGGCCGGGGAAATTTATTTT; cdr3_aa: CASSLAGEIYF
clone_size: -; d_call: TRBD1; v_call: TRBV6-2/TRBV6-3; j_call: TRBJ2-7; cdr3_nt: TGTGCCAGCAGTTACGTCACCTGGACAGGGGTTGCCCTCGAGCAGTACTTC; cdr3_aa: CASSYVTWTGVALEQYF
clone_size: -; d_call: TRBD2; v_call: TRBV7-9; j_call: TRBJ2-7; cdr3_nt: TGTGCCAGCAGCAGTACTAGCGGGAGGGCCCGAAGCTCCTACGAGCAGTACTTC; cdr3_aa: CASSSTSGRARSSYEQYF
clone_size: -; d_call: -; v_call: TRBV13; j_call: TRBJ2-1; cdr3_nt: TGTGCCAGCAGCTTGGGGGAAGGGGAGCTTCACAATGAGCAGTTCTTC; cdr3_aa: CASSLGEGELHNEQFF
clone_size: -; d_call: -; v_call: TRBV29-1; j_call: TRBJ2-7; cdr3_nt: TGCAGCGTTGAGGGGGGACAGACAGACTACGAGCAGTACTTC; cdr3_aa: CSVEGGQTDYEQYF
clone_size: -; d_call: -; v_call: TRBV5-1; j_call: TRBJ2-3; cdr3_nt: TGCGCCAGCAGCTTCGAGGATACGCAGTATTTT; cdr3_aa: CASSFEDTQYF
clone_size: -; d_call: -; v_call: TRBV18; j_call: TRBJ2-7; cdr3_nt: TGTGCCAGCTCACCAACCGAGGGTCACGAGCAGTACTTC; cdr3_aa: CASSPTEGHEQYF
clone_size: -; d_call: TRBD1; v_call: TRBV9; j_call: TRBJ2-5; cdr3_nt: TGTGCCAGCAGCGCCGCCGGGACAGGGTCGGAGACCCAGTACTTC; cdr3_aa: CASSAAGTGSETQYF
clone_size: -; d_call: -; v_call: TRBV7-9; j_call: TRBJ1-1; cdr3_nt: TGTGCCAGCATACCGGAGGCCAGCACTGAAGCTTTCTTT; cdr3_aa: CASIPEASTEAFF
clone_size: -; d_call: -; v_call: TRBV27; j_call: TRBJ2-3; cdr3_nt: TGTGCCAGCAGTTTAGTTGGTGAGGGTACGCAGTATTTT; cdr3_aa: CASSLVGEGTQYF
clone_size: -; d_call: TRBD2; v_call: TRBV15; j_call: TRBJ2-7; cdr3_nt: TGTGCCACCAGCCCCTTTTTGACTAGCGGGAACTACGAGCAGTACTTC; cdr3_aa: CATSPFLTSGNYEQYF
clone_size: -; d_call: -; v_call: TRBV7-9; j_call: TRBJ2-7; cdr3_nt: TGTGCCAGCAGCCGGGCGGACTACGAGCAGTACTTC; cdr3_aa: CASSRADYEQYF
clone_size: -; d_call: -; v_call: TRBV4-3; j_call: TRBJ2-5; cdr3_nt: TGCGCCAGCAGCCAAGATGCGCGGAGGGTTGGAGAGACCCAGTACTTC; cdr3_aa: CASSQDARRVGETQYF
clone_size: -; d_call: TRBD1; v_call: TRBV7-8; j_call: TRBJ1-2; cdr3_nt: TGTGCCAGCAGCAACAATTCAGGGGGCAACTATGGCTACACCTTC; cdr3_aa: CASSNNSGGNYGYTF
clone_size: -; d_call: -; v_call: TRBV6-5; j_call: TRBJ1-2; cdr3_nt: TGTGCCAGCAGTCCTGAGAAAAACTATGGCTACACCTTC; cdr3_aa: CASSPEKNYGYTF
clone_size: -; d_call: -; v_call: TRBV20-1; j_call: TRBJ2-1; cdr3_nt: TGCAGTGCTAGACCCAGCAGCGATACCAATGAGCAGTTCTTC; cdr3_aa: CSARPSSDTNEQFF
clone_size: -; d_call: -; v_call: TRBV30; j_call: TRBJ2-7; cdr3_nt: TGTGCCTGGAATCAGGATTTTGGCTCCTACGAGCAGTACTTC; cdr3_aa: CAWNQDFGSYEQYF
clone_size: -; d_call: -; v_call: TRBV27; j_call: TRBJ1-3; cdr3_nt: TGTGCCAGCAGTTTTTCCAGCTCTGGAAACACCATATATTTT; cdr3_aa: CASSFSSSGNTIYF
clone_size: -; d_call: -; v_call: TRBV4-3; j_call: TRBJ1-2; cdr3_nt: TGCGCCAGCAGCCAAGAAGGGGACGAAGGCTACACCTTC; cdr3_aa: CASSQEGDEGYTF
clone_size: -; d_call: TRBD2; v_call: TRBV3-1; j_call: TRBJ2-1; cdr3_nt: TGTGCCAGCAGCCCCGGGACTAGCGGGGTCTCCTACAATGAGCAGTTCTTC; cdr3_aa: CASSPGTSGVSYNEQFF
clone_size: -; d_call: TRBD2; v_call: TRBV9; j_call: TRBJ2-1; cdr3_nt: TGTGCCAGCAGCGCACCGGGACTAGCGTCCAATGAGCAGTTCTTC; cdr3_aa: CASSAPGLASNEQFF
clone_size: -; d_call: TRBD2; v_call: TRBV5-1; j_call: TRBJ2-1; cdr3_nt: TGCGCCAGCAGCTTGCTGCGGGAGGCTGGTGAGCAGTTCTTC; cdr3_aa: CASSLLREAGEQFF
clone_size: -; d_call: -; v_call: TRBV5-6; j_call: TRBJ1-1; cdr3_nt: TGTGCCAGCAGCTTGGAAGATAGGGGAGTCACTGAAGCTTTCTTT; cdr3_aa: CASSLEDRGVTEAFF
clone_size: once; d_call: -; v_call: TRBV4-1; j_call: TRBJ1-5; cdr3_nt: TGCGCCAGCAGCCAAGGCAGCAATCAGCCCCAGCATTTT; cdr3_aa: CASSQGSNQPQHF
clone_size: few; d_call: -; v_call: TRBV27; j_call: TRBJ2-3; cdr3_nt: TGTGCCAGCAGTTTAGGCCAGGGCACAGATACGCAGTATTTT; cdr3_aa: CASSLGQGTDTQYF
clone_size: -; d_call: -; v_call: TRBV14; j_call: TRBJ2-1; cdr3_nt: TGTGCCAGCAGCCATGAGTACTCGTCCTACAATGAGCAGTTCTTC; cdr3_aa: CASSHEYSSYNEQFF
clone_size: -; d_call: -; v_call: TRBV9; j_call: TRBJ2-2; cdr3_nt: TGTGCCAGCAGCGCGGGACGGGTGGAGGGACACACCGGGGAGCTGTTTTTT; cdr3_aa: CASSAGRVEGHTGELFF
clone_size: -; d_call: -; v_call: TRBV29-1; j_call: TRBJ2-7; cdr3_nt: TGCAGCGCAACCTCGGTGGTAGGGGCCTACGAGCAGTACTTC; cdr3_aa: CSATSVVGAYEQYF
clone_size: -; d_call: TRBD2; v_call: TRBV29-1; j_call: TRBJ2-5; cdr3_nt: TGCAGCGTTTTCGCGGGAGACGGGCCCCAAGAGACCCAGTACTTC; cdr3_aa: CSVFAGDGPQETQYF
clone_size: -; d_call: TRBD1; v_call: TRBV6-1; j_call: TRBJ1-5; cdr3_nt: TGTGCCAGCAGTGGGGGGGACAGGGTTAATCAGCCCCAGCATTTT; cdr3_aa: CASSGGDRVNQPQHF
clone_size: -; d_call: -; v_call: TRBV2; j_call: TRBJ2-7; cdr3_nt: TGTGCCAGCAGTGAACGGTCCTACGAGCAGTACTTC; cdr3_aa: CASSERSYEQYF